The 30 T cell receptor beta chains below come from one sample, sequenced in a study of siplizumab effects on memory and regulatory T cells. Measured with immunoSEQ multiplex PCR; TCRdb has only the in-frame clones, and not every one. The table has about 50,000 clones, 87% seen once. Sequencing was performed on naive CD8+ T cells sorted from blood. These receptors were taken from a human donor in good health.

The V and J genes are TRBV5-6 and TRBJ2-2; D gene unclear. V lost 4 bases to trimming and J lost 5 bases, with 9 bases between them. This CDR3 is 13 amino acids long. Germline V gene lookup returns CDR1 SGHDT and CDR2 YYEEEE. The CDR3: CASSHRWTGELFF. Written as DNA, the CDR3 is TGTGCCAGCAGCCATAGGTGGACCGGGGAGCTGTTTTTT. The full variable domain, in which reference TRBV5-6 and TRBJ2-2 provide the parts outside the CDR3, is DAGVTQSPTHLIKTRGQQVTLRCSPKSGHDTVSWYQQALGQGPQFIFQYYEEEERQRGNFPDRFSGHQFPNYSSELNVNALLLGDSALYLCASSHRWTGELFFGEGSRLTVL.

The rearrangement joins TRBV18 to TRBJ2-7, with no clear D. CDR3 length: 12 residues. Per the germline V gene, CDR1 is KGHSH and CDR2 is LQKENI. The germline V and J ends were trimmed by 2 bases and 2 bases, with 4 bases remaining between them. CDR3 sequence: CASSPGTYEQYF. CDR3 coding DNA: TGTGCCAGCTCACCAGGAACCTACGAGCAGTACTTC.

V and J are TRBV4-1 and TRBJ2-7, with 9 bases lining up with TRBD2. The V and J ends lost 1 base and 2 bases, in that order; junction bases with no gene match: 6. Germline-derived CDR1 and CDR2 are MGHRA and YSYEKL. The CDR3 is made up of 16 amino acids. The CDR3 region is CASSQVRGGSPYEQYF. CDR3 nucleotide sequence: TGCGCCAGCAGCCAAGTGCGGGGGGGGTCCCCCTACGAGCAGTACTTC.

This chain links TRBV2 with TRBJ2-1; 9 nucleotides line up with TRBD2. The V and J ends lost 9 bases and 4 bases, in that order; junction bases with no gene match: 10. The CDR3 covers 15 residues. Germline V gene data show CDR1 as SNHLY and CDR2 as FYNNEI. The CDR3 here is CARRRASGNYNEQFF. CDR3 DNA sequence: TGTGCCAGAAGGCGGGCTAGCGGGAATTACAATGAGCAGTTCTTC.

V gene TRBV6-1 combines with J gene TRBJ2-7; TRBD1 aligns across 7 bases. Germline trimming cut 4 bases from V and 0 bases from J; bases unmatched to any gene: 3. This CDR3 comprises 14 residues. Germline V gives CDR1 MNHNS, CDR2 SASEGT. CDR3: CASSADRDSYEQYF. DNA for the CDR3: TGTGCCAGCAGTGCCGACAGGGACTCCTACGAGCAGTACTTC.

The rearrangement uses TRBV9 and TRBJ2-7, with a tentative D call TRBD2 (6 bases). Between the trimmed V and J ends, which lost 0 bases and 7 bases, there was a span of 14 bases. This CDR3 spans 14 amino acids. The V gene's germline CDR1 is SGDLS and CDR2 YYNGEE. The CDR3 region is CASSVGRGAGEQYF. DNA of the CDR3: TGTGCCAGCAGCGTAGGACGCGGGGCCGGGGAGCAGTACTTC.

In its sample, this clone was seen once. The V call is TRBV7-8, the J call TRBJ2-7; possibly TRBD2 for D (6 bases). The CDR3 contains 16 residues. The germline gives CDR1 SGHVS, CDR2 FQNEAQ. V was shortened by 2 bases and J by 2 bases, with 16 bases between the two germline ends. In nucleotides, the CDR3 is TGTGCCAGCAGCTTACCCCGGGACTCCATCACCTACGAGCAGTACTTC. Protein: CASSLPRDSITYEQYF.

J is TRBJ1-4 and V is TRBV27; maybe TRBD1 (5 bases). The V gene's germline CDR1 is MNHEY and CDR2 SMNVEV (reference sequence). The CDR3 has 15 residues. V lost 5 bases and J lost 2, with 12 bases in between. CDR3 loop: CASSLLGVTNEKLFF. The DNA of the CDR3 is TGTGCCAGCAGTCTCCTAGGGGTCACTAATGAAAAACTGTTTTTT. The full variable domain, rest sourced from reference TRBV27 and TRBJ1-4, is EAQVTQNPRYLITVTGKKLTVTCSQNMNHEYMSWYRQDPGLGLRQIYYSMNVEVTDKGDVPEGYKVSRKEKRNFPLILESPSPNQTSLYFCASSLLGVTNEKLFFGSGTQLSVL.

This chain links TRBV12-5 with TRBJ2-6; TRBD1 might be the D (6 bases). This CDR3 region has 16 residues. The V end lost 4 bases, the J end lost 3 bases, and 13 bases lay between the germline ends. CDR1 LGHNT and CDR2 FRNRAP come from the germline V gene. CDR3 sequence (DNA): TGTGCTAGTGGTTCCCCCCGGGACATTGGGGCCAACGTCCTGACTTTC. Its protein product is CASGSPRDIGANVLTF.

The chain couples TRBV4-1 to TRBJ1-4; unclear D gene. V lost 0 bases, J lost 3 bases, and 5 bases lay in between. This CDR3 is built from 14 residues. The germline V gene has CDR1 MGHRA and CDR2 YSYEKL. The CDR3 DNA sequence: TGCGCCAGCAGCCAAGAGAGGTCTAATGAAAAACTGTTTTTT. Its translation is CASSQERSNEKLFF.

The chain uses TRBV27 and TRBJ2-7, with D possibly being TRBD1 or TRBD2 (5 bases each). Trimming shortened V by 1 base and J by 0 bases, and 19 bases separated the two germline ends. Germline V lookup: CDR1 MNHEY, CDR2 SMNVEV (reference sequence). The CDR3 totals 18 residues. CDR3 DNA sequence: TGTGCCAGCAGTTTATTGGCGCCACCGGGACCCGGCTCCTACGAGCAGTACTTC. Translating it yields CASSLLAPPGPGSYEQYF.

This clone came up once. This sample includes further DNA sequences coding for the same CDR3. The chain joins TRBV6-4 to TRBJ2-7, with TRBD2 matching 11 bases. Trimming took 5 bases from V and 5 from J; bases not matched to a gene: 11. The CDR3 is 16 residues long. The germline CDR1 and CDR2 sequences are MRHNA and SNTAGT. The CDR3 DNA is TGTGCCAGCAGTCGAGTAGCGGGAGGGGGACTCGACGAGCAGTACTTC. Amino acid sequence: CASSRVAGGGLDEQYF.

V and J are TRBV29-1 and TRBJ1-3, with D tentatively TRBD1 (6 bases). V gave up 1 base and J gave up 2 bases, with 6 bases separating them. Germline-derived CDR1 and CDR2 are SQVTM and ANQGSEA. CDR3 length: 13 amino acids. The CDR3 loop is CSVEGQAGNTIYF. In nucleotides, the CDR3 is TGCAGCGTTGAAGGACAGGCTGGAAACACCATATATTTT.

The chain is built from TRBV19 and TRBJ2-7, with D uncertain. The CDR3 has 13 amino acids. The V end lost 7 bases, the J end lost 4 bases, and 14 bases lay between the germline ends. Germline values: CDR1 LNHDA, CDR2 SQIVND (reference sequence). The CDR3 bases are TGTGCCAGTAAGGATAGGAGCCGATACGAGCAGTACTTC. Translating gives CASKDRSRYEQYF. The whole variable domain, remainder taken from reference TRBV19 and TRBJ2-7, is DGGITQSPKYLFRKEGQNVTLSCEQNLNHDAMYWYRQDPGQGLRLIYYSQIVNDFQKGDIAEGYSVSREKKESFPLTVTSAQKNPTAFYLCASKDRSRYEQYFGPGTRLTVT.

The chain uses TRBV5-4 and TRBJ2-7; D could derive from TRBD1 or TRBD2 (5 bases each). Germline values: CDR1 SGHNT, CDR2 YYREEE (reference sequence). V dropped 0 bases and J dropped 6 bases, with 16 bases sitting between them. CDR3 size: 15 residues. The CDR3 region is CASSLGRGSGPEQYF. The CDR3 DNA sequence: TGTGCCAGCAGCTTGGGCCGGGGCTCCGGACCCGAGCAGTACTTC.

The chain links TRBV19 to TRBJ1-1; possibly TRBD1 for D (6 bases). Germline CDR1 is LNHDA and CDR2 is SQIVND (reference sequence). The V end lost 6 bases, the J end lost 1 base, and 9 bases lay between the germline ends. This CDR3 has 13 amino acids. CDR3 loop: CASRWGQNTEAFF. The CDR3 DNA follows: TGTGCCAGTAGATGGGGACAGAACACTGAAGCTTTCTTT.

The gene calls are TRBV9 and TRBJ1-4, with D uncertain. CDR1 is SGDLS and CDR2 is YYNGEE in the germline V gene. V lost 3 bases to trimming and J lost 0 bases, with 6 bases between them. The CDR3 spans 14 residues. The CDR3 loop reads CASSAESTNEKLFF. In DNA form, the CDR3 reads TGTGCCAGCAGCGCAGAATCAACTAATGAAAAACTGTTTTTT.

The chain joins TRBV27 to TRBJ2-2; D tentatively fits TRBD1 or TRBD2 (6 bases each). Germline V gives CDR1 MNHEY, CDR2 SMNVEV (reference sequence). CDR3 size: 14 residues. Trimming shortened V by 2 bases and J by 6 bases, and 10 bases separated the two germline ends. The CDR3 bases are TGTGCCAGCAGTTTAGAGGGGGGAGCCGGGGAGCTGTTTTTT. Amino acids: CASSLEGGAGELFF.

V is TRBV13 and J is TRBJ1-1, with D tentatively TRBD1 (6 bases). From germline, CDR1 is PRHDT and CDR2 FYEKMQ (reference sequence). The CDR3 loop spans 13 amino acids. Trimming took 10 bases from V and 0 from J, leaving 12 bases between them. The CDR3 bases are TGTGCCACCACGAGGGGGATGAACACTGAAGCTTTCTTT. Protein sequence: CATTRGMNTEAFF.

The rearrangement links TRBV7-9 to TRBJ2-7, with D uncertain. The CDR3 length is 13 residues. Germline CDR1 SEHNR, CDR2 FQNEAQ (reference sequence). The V and J ends lost 3 bases and 3 bases respectively, with 9 bases between them. CDR3 bases: TGTGCCAGCAGCTTTCAAACCAGCTACGAGCAGTACTTC. It encodes CASSFQTSYEQYF.

CDR3 protein: CASSQEPPPDEQYF. CDR3 DNA: TGTGCCAGCAGCCAAGAACCCCCCCCGGACGAGCAGTACTTC. The chain has TRBV4-2 and TRBJ2-7, with no clear D. CDR3 length: 14 residues. Germline values: CDR1 LGHNA, CDR2 YNFKEQ. Trimming cost V 0 bases and J 5 bases, with 11 bases left between them.

The table lists this clone with a count of one. The chain carries TRBV4-1 and TRBJ2-1; 11 positions agree with TRBD2. Germline V gives CDR1 MGHRA, CDR2 YSYEKL. J lost 7 bases, V lost 1 base, and 3 bases had no gene match. This CDR3 contains 15 residues. The CDR3 loop is CASSQVSGRGNEQFF. The DNA of the CDR3 is TGCGCCAGCAGCCAAGTTAGCGGGAGGGGGAATGAGCAGTTCTTC.

This chain connects TRBV14 to TRBJ2-7; the match to TRBD1 covers 7 bases. V gave up 2 bases and J gave up 0 bases; unmatched junction bases: 10. Germline CDR1 reads SGHDN; CDR2 reads FVKESK. CDR3 size: 17 residues. The CDR3 region has the DNA TGTGCCAGCAGCCAACGGGACAGCGGTCTTAGCTCCTACGAGCAGTACTTC. Its translation is CASSQRDSGLSSYEQYF.

The chain links TRBV2 to TRBJ2-1; 9 bases align to TRBD1. The CDR3 contains 15 residues. V gave up 8 bases and J gave up 7 bases; unmatched junction bases: 12. Germline-derived CDR1 and CDR2 are SNHLY and FYNNEI. CDR3 protein: CASRPRTGARNEQFF. The CDR3 DNA is TGTGCCAGCCGCCCCCGGACAGGGGCAAGAAATGAGCAGTTCTTC.

The chain has TRBV5-8 and TRBJ1-1; D is perhaps TRBD1 (5 bases). The CDR3 totals 16 residues. V lost 0 bases and J lost 5, with 17 bases in between. Germline V gene lookup returns CDR1 SGHTS and CDR2 YDEGEE. Here the CDR3 DNA reads TGTGCCAGCAGCTTGGTTCTTGGGGACCTAAGGACTGAAGCTTTCTTT. It is translated as CASSLVLGDLRTEAFF.

The chain joins TRBV14 to TRBJ2-1, with D possibly TRBD2 on 6 matching bases. This CDR3 region has 14 residues. The V and J ends lost 9 bases and 3 bases respectively, with 15 bases between them. Germline assignment: CDR1 SGHDN and CDR2 FVKESK. The CDR3 protein is CASSGEVFYNEQFF. Here the CDR3 DNA reads TGTGCCAGTTCGGGGGAAGTATTCTACAATGAGCAGTTCTTC.

With respect to this clone: The junction does not match germline at one end; this may be a read error. The gene calls are TRBV5-1 and TRBJ2-7; 9 bases fit TRBD2. CDR1 and CDR2 (germline): SGHRS, YFSETQ. The CDR3 contains 15 residues. DNA for the CDR3: TGTGCCAGCAGCCAGGGACTAGCTCGGATCTACGAGCAGTACTTC. Encoded protein: CASSQGLARIYEQYF.

CDR3 nucleotide sequence: TGCGCCAGCAGCTTGGAACAGGGGGAGGCGAACACTGAAGCTTTCTTT. This gives the protein CASSLEQGEANTEAFF. The chain is built from TRBV5-1 and TRBJ1-1, with 8 bases that match TRBD1. The ends lost 0 bases at V and 1 base at J; junction bases unmatched: 5. The germline gives CDR1 SGHRS, CDR2 YFSETQ. CDR3 length equals 16 residues. The full variable domain, with the rest looked up from reference TRBV5-1 and TRBJ1-1, is KAGVTQTPRYLIKTRGQQVTLSCSPISGHRSVSWYQQTPGQGLQFLFEYFSETQRNKGNFPGRFSGRQFSNSRSEMNVSTLELGDSALYLCASSLEQGEANTEAFFGQGTRLTVV.

The chain employs TRBV6-5 and TRBJ2-1, with D possibly matching TRBD1 (6 bases). Germline-derived CDR1 and CDR2 are MNHEY and SVGAGI. The CDR3 sequence is 13 residues long. V lost 5 bases to trimming and J lost 8 bases, with 13 bases between them. CDR3 DNA sequence: TGTGCCAGCAGTAACAGGGAGTGGGATGAGCAGTTCTTC. This sequence encodes CASSNREWDEQFF.

The rearrangement uses TRBV11-2 and TRBJ2-7; 10 bases are shared with TRBD2. With 1 base clipped from V and 5 bases from J, the junction kept 8 bases outside the gene matches. Germline loops: CDR1 SGHAT, CDR2 FQNNGV. There are 16 residues in the CDR3. The chain's CDR3 is CASSLAQREGPHEQYF. CDR3 DNA: TGTGCCAGCAGCTTAGCCCAGCGGGAGGGCCCCCACGAGCAGTACTTC.